This T cell receptor beta chain was identified in a study of tumor-infiltrating lymphocytes in primary liver carcinoma. General study results and limits: Tumor-adjacent and tumor-blood pairs shared a smaller degree of overlap than tumor region pairs. Tumors had a significantly higher top-250-clone fraction than blood (p = 0.039). Top clones occupying all five tumor regions numbered only about 8-25%.

The CDR3 is 16 amino acids. A remark on this clonotype: Its antigen is as yet unknown. Its ends do not fully match the called genes, so a read error is possible.

Joint extraction of RNA and DNA used about 17-30 mg of bulk tissue that was unsorted. Reverse transcription of about 500 ng total RNA with a constant-region primer produced TCR beta cDNA. ARM-PCR, slightly modified, supplied the TCR beta libraries through three nested multiplex PCR rounds. TRBV1-TRBV30 forward primers paired with a C-beta reverse primer drove the first two PCR rounds, about 10 cycles each. TCRdb re-called the multiplex PCR reads through MiXCR, storing one row per CDR3 protein. The data show about 110,000 distinct CDR3 sequences, 82% seen once. The J gene is TRBJ2-2, the V gene TRBV12-3 or TRBV12-4, with 7 nucleotides matching TRBD1. Sequencing input: liver tumor tissue from sampling region 3. Subset: tumor region T3, left-lateral pole. The receptor was isolated from a man between 40 and 49 years old with primary liver carcinoma and hepatitis B virus infection. The CDR3 coding sequence is TGTGTCAGCAGTTTAGCTCCAGGGGGTGTGACCGGGGAGCTGTTTTTT. Translating it yields CVSSLAPGGVTGELFF.